This record covers a single TCR beta chain. Diagnoses among patients were locally advanced or metastatic urothelial carcinoma. The data originate from a study of PD-L1 blockade in urothelial cancer. Study context: Prior chemotherapy ranged from 0 to 3 regimens per patient.

Germline CDR1 SGHNT, CDR2 YYREEE (reference sequence). V trimming: 1 base; J trimming: 0 bases; junction bases outside the gene matches: 0. CDR3 length: 15 amino acids. Method: immunoSEQ multiplex PCR; TCRdb's copy keeps in-frame clones and lacks some. In the table there are fewer than 50,000 clones, 80% to 95% of which are singletons. The rearrangement uses TRBV5-4 and TRBJ2-3; 9 nucleotides line up with TRBD2. The sample was PBMCs, taken around atezolizumab (anti-PD-L1) treatment. The TCR originated in a man aged 70 or older with urothelial cancer. The CDR3 region is CASSLTSGSTDTQYF. In DNA form, the CDR3 reads TGTGCCAGCAGCTTGACTAGCGGGAGCACAGATACGCAGTATTTT.